These 21 T cell receptor beta chains came from one sample sequenced in a study of T cells after yellow fever vaccination. TCRdb re-analysed the 5' RACE reads in MiXCR, keeping a single row per CDR3 protein. The sample includes 50,000 to 75,000 distinct CDR3 sequences, approximately 6.9% seen only once; the top ten take around two fifths. The source was CD8+ T cells sorted from PBMCs, collected on the day of the first yellow fever vaccination. Receptors were obtained from a man aged 18 to 35 who received the YFV17D yellow fever vaccine.

This clonotype was detected many times. V usage is TRBV27 and J usage is TRBJ2-2, with a weak D call TRBD2 (6 bases). From germline, CDR1 is MNHEY and CDR2 SMNVEV (reference sequence). Trimming stripped 4 bases from V and 4 bases from J, with 7 bases between. The CDR3 length is 13 residues. The CDR3 protein is CASSWGVTGELFF. CDR3 in DNA: TGTGCCAGCAGTTGGGGGGTCACCGGGGAGCTGTTTTTT.

This clonotype has at least ten counts. This chain connects TRBV12-3 or TRBV12-4 to TRBJ1-1; D uncertain. V gave up 6 bases and J gave up 6 bases, with 11 bases separating them. The CDR3 consists of 12 residues. The CDR3 sequence is CASSKEAPEAFF. The CDR3 coding sequence is TGTGCCAGCAGCAAAGAAGCGCCTGAAGCTTTCTTT.

This clonotype was seen many times. The chain employs TRBV7-9 and TRBJ1-1; 7 bases map to TRBD1. This CDR3 has 12 residues. V gave up 3 bases and J gave up 10 bases; unmatched junction bases: 5. Germline V CDR1 and CDR2: SEHNR, FQNEAQ (reference sequence). The CDR3 spells CASSFDRVTAFF. The CDR3, as DNA: TGTGCCAGCAGCTTTGACAGGGTAACAGCTTTCTTT.

The V and J genes are TRBV30 and TRBJ1-4; tentatively, D is TRBD1 (5 bases). The germline V and J ends were trimmed by 6 bases and 10 bases, with 21 bases remaining between them. Germline V lookup: CDR1 GTSNPN, CDR2 SVGIG (reference sequence). The CDR3 sequence is 14 residues long. CDR3 nucleotides: TGTGCCTGCCTCGACAGCCACCGGGGCGGAAAACTGTTTTTT. Translated: CACLDSHRGGKLFF.

This clonotype was detected ten times or more. This chain links TRBV28 with TRBJ2-7; TRBD1 might be the D (5 bases). V shed 4 bases and J shed 4 bases, with 11 bases lying between them. The germline V gene encodes CDR1 MDHEN and CDR2 SYDVKM. The CDR3 is 13 amino acids. The CDR3 sequence is CASSSRVRYEQYV. For the CDR3, the DNA is TGTGCCAGCAGTTCCAGGGTGCGGTACGAGCAGTACGTC.

This clonotype was seen repeatedly, ten times or more. The chain uses TRBV27 and TRBJ1-4; the D gene is possibly TRBD1 (6 bases). V lost 8 bases and J 2 bases, leaving 12 bases between the germline ends. The CDR3 contains 14 residues. Germline V lookup: CDR1 MNHEY, CDR2 SMNVEV (reference sequence). This CDR3 reads CASAGDRTNEKLFF. The CDR3 DNA sequence: TGTGCCAGCGCAGGGGACCGGACTAATGAAAAACTGTTTTTT. Using reference TRBV27 and TRBJ1-4 for the parts outside the CDR3, the full variable domain is EAQVTQNPRYLITVTGKKLTVTCSQNMNHEYMSWYRQDPGLGLRQIYYSMNVEVTDKGDVPEGYKVSRKEKRNFPLILESPSPNQTSLYFCASAGDRTNEKLFFGSGTQLSVL.

This chain uses TRBV5-6 with TRBJ1-5; D call uncertain. From germline, CDR1 is SGHDT and CDR2 YYEEEE. The V and J ends lost 6 bases and 3 bases respectively, with 10 bases between them. The CDR3 extends over 13 amino acids. The CDR3 DNA reads TGTGCCAGCATCATGTCCATCAATCAGCCCCAGCATTTT. It yields the protein CASIMSINQPQHF.

This clonotype showed up many times. The gene calls are TRBV23-1 and TRBJ2-5; D is perhaps TRBD1 (5 bases). TRBV23-1 is an ORF, with its function uncertain. This CDR3 spans 15 amino acids. Between the trimmed V and J ends, which lost 2 bases and 4 bases, there was a span of 14 bases. Written as DNA, the CDR3 is TGCGCCAGCAGTCAAAAGCAGGGCCAAGCAGAGACCCAGTACTTC. This codes for CASSQKQGQAETQYF.

This clonotype has ten or more counts. This chain connects TRBV20-1 to TRBJ2-1; 10 bases are a match to TRBD2. Trimming cost V 0 bases and J 6 bases; bases outside gene matches: 2. Looked up from germline, CDR1 is DFQATT and CDR2 is SNEGSKA (reference sequence). The CDR3 length is 14 residues. In DNA form, the CDR3 reads TGCAGTGCTAGAGAACTAGCGGGGCTCAATGAGCAGTTCTTC. This codes for CSARELAGLNEQFF.

The table lists this clonotype with many counts. The rearrangement uses TRBV4-1 and TRBJ1-5; maybe TRBD1 (6 bases). With 0 bases removed from V and 7 bases from J, the gap between germline ends came to 16 bases. The germline V gene encodes CDR1 MGHRA and CDR2 YSYEKL. This CDR3 has 16 amino acids. CDR3 coding DNA: TGCGCCAGCAGCCAAGACGAGGGGGTTAATAACCAGCCCCAGCATTTT. Protein sequence: CASSQDEGVNNQPQHF.

Note on this clonotype: At one end the junction does not follow the germline gene, possibly because of a read error. The chain uses TRBV29-1 and TRBJ2-1; TRBD1 matches at 11 bases. Germline V gives CDR1 SQVTM, CDR2 ANQGSEA. CDR3 length: 13 amino acids. The CDR3 DNA is TGCAGCGTTGGGACAGGGGGCTACGATGAGCAGTTCTTC. Translating it yields CSVGTGGYDEQFF.

The chain joins TRBV11-2 to TRBJ2-1; 16 nucleotides agree with TRBD2. The CDR3 totals 18 residues. Germline CDR1 and CDR2: SGHAT and FQNNGV. The junction had 3 bases not matched to a gene; V was cut back by 2 bases and J by 2 bases. CDR3 residues: CASSLFGTSGGAYNEQFF. The CDR3 bases are TGTGCCAGCAGCTTATTCGGGACTAGCGGGGGGGCCTACAATGAGCAGTTCTTC.

This clonotype was seen a few times. Here the CDR3 DNA reads TGCAGTGCTAGCCCCTACACAGGTTCCAATGAGCAGTTCTTC. This sequence encodes CSASPYTGSNEQFF. The rearrangement joins TRBV20-1 to TRBJ2-1; tentatively, D is TRBD1 (5 bases). V lost 3 bases and J lost 6, with 15 bases in between. The CDR3 loop spans 14 amino acids. The germline CDR1 and CDR2 sequences are DFQATT and SNEGSKA (reference sequence).

The J gene is TRBJ2-1, the V gene TRBV5-1; 12 positions agree with TRBD2. CDR1 and CDR2 from the germline V gene are SGHRS and YFSETQ. V was pared by 5 bases and J by 0 bases, with 6 bases of the junction left unmatched. The CDR3 covers 17 residues. CDR3 nucleotide sequence: TGCGCCAGCAGACAAGGACTAGCGGGGTTCTCCTACAATGAGCAGTTCTTC. It specifies CASRQGLAGFSYNEQFF.

Only a few counts were recorded for this clonotype. The V call is TRBV18, the J call TRBJ2-1, with TRBD2 identical over 8 bases. Germline V CDR1 and CDR2: KGHSH, LQKENI. This CDR3 is 17 amino acids long. Germline trimming cut 4 bases from V and 0 bases from J; bases unmatched to any gene: 8. CDR3 bases: TGTGCCAGCTCACGAAAACACCGGGGGGGCTCCTACAATGAGCAGTTCTTC. Translation gives CASSRKHRGGSYNEQFF.

This clonotype was seen at least ten times. The genes are TRBV25-1 and TRBJ2-1; D possibly corresponds to TRBD1 (5 bases). Deletions cut 6 bases from V and 5 bases from J, with 5 bases between. The germline V gene has CDR1 MGHDK and CDR2 SYGVNS. The CDR3 loop spans 11 amino acids. CDR3 DNA: TGTGCCAGCAGACAGGACAATGAGCAGTTCTTC. Translated: CASRQDNEQFF.

A remark on this clonotype: Being one base from a much bigger clone, this may be a read error. The rearrangement links TRBV2 to TRBJ2-3; 9 bases agree with TRBD2. The CDR3 length is 17 residues. Germline V gene sequence: CDR1 SNHLY, CDR2 FYNNEI. DNA for the CDR3: TGTGCCTGCAGTTTTTGGCGGCTAGCGGGGTTCACAGATACGCAGTATTTT. Encoded protein: CACSFWRLAGFTDTQYF.

This clonotype appeared a few times. The chain links TRBV20-1 to TRBJ2-3; 8 bases align to TRBD1. This CDR3 has 15 residues. In germline, CDR1 is DFQATT, CDR2 SNEGSKA (reference sequence). The V and J ends lost 0 bases and 1 base, in that order; junction bases with no gene match: 3. The CDR3 reads CSARDPGQGTDTQYF. CDR3 bases: TGCAGTGCTAGAGACCCGGGACAGGGCACAGATACGCAGTATTTT.

This clonotype was observed at least ten times. The chain combines TRBV9 with TRBJ2-1, with no clear D. The CDR3 totals 12 residues. Trimming cost V 4 bases and J 7 bases, with 9 bases left between them. CDR1 and CDR2 from the germline V gene are SGDLS and YYNGEE. This chain's CDR3 is CASSSSGNEQFF. For the CDR3, the DNA is TGTGCCAGCAGCTCGTCAGGTAATGAGCAGTTCTTC.

This clonotype was detected ten times or more. This sequence joins TRBV7-2 and TRBJ2-1; 7 nucleotides agree with TRBD2. The CDR3 covers 14 residues. Per the germline V gene, CDR1 is SGHTA and CDR2 is FQGNSA. V shed 1 base and J 14 bases; nucleotides not matched to a gene: 11. The DNA for the CDR3 is TGTGCCAGCAGCTTAGTTCTAGCGGCGGTCGGGGAGTTCTTC. Translation: CASSLVLAAVGEFF.

This chain joins TRBV24-1 and TRBJ2-5, with D perhaps matching TRBD2 (5 bases). Germline V gene lookup returns CDR1 KGHDR and CDR2 SFDVKD. The CDR3 runs 17 residues. Deletions cut 4 bases from V and 4 bases from J, with 21 bases between. The CDR3 region is CATSERSGRLGVETQYF. As DNA, the CDR3 is TGTGCCACCAGTGAAAGATCGGGAAGGTTAGGCGTAGAGACCCAGTACTTC.